This T cell receptor beta chain was found in a study of Graves' ophthalmopathy and Graves' hyperthyroidism. Whole-study context: Peripheral blood collection took place at initial diagnosis, before any treatment. Study-wide findings and caveats: Most thyroid-expanded clonotypes exceeding 0.001 frequency were also found in blood. The model's prediction of ophthalmopathy progression had roughly 71% sensitivity and 72% to 80% specificity.

Researchers took RNA transcripts and amplified TCR beta CDR3 regions from them. Scientists carried out first-round RT-PCR using HTBI primers and then a second-round multiplex PCR. MiXCR was run by TCRdb on the multiplex PCR reads, yielding one entry per CDR3 protein. Here the sample spans 450,000 or so distinct CDR3 sequences, around an eighth being singletons. Comment on this clonotype: The antigen remains unidentified.

The source is a woman in her thirties with Graves' ophthalmopathy. Material for sequencing was blood.

CDR3 sequence: CASTRQAVTETQYF. The CDR3 DNA sequence: TGTGCCAGCACCAGGCAGGCAGTAACAGAGACCCAGTACTTC. The chain couples TRBV2 to TRBJ2-5; D not certain. The V gene's germline CDR1 is SNHLY and CDR2 FYNNEI. The length of the CDR3 is 14 residues. V shed 7 bases and J shed 4 bases, with 16 bases lying between them.